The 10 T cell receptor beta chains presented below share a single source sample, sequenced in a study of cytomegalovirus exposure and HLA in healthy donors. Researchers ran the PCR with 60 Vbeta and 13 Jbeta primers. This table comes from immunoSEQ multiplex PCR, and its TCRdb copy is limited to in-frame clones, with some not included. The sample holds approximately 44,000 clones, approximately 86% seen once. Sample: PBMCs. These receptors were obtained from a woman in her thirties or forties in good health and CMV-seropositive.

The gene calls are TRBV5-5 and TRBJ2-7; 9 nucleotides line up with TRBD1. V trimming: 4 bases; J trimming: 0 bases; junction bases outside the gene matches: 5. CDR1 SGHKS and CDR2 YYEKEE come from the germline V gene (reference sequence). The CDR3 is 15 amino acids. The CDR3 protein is CASSLGQGLSYEQYF. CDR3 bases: TGTGCCAGCAGCCTTGGACAGGGGCTCTCCTACGAGCAGTACTTC.

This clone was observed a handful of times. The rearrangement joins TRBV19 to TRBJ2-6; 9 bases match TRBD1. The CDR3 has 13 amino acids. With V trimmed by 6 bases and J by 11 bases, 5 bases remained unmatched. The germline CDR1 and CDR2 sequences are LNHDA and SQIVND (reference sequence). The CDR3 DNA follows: TGTGCCAGTAGAAGGGACAGGGAAGACGTCCTGACTTTC. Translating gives CASRRDREDVLTF.

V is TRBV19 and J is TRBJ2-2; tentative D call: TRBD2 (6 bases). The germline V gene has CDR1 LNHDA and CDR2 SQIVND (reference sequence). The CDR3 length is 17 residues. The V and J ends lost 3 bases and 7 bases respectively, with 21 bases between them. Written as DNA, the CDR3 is TGTGCCAGTAGTATCCGTGGGGAGCGTAAGGGAGGCGGGGAGCTGTTTTTT. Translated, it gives CASSIRGERKGGGELFF.

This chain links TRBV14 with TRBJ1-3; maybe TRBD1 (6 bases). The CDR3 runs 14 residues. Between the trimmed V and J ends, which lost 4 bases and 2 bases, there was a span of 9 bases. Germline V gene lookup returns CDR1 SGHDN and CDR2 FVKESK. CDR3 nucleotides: TGTGCCAGCAGCCTCGCAGGGGCTGGAAACACCATATATTTT. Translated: CASSLAGAGNTIYF.

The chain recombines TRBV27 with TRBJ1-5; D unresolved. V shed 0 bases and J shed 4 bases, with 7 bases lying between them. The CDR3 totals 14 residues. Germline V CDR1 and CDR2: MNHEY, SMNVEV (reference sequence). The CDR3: CASSLSSGNQPQHF. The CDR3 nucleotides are TGTGCCAGCAGTTTATCGTCGGGGAATCAGCCCCAGCATTTT.

The CDR3 coding sequence is TGTGCCAGCAGCTTGGCCGCCGGGGATACGCAGTATTTT. Translated: CASSLAAGDTQYF. The V call is TRBV5-6, the J call TRBJ2-3; D remains ambiguous. The CDR3 consists of 13 residues. The germline V gene has CDR1 SGHDT and CDR2 YYEEEE. V shed 0 bases and J shed 6 bases, with 8 bases lying between them.

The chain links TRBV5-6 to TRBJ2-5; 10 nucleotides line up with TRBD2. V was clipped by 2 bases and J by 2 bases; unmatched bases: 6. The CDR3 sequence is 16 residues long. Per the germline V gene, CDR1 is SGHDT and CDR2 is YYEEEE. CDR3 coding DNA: TGTGCCAGCAGCTTATATAGCGGGGGGACTCAAGAGACCCAGTACTTC. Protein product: CASSLYSGGTQETQYF.

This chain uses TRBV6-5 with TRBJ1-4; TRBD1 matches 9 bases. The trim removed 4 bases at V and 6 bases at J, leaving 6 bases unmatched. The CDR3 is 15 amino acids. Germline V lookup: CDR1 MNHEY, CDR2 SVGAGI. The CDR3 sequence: CASSSRDRVHEKLFF. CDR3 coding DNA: TGTGCCAGCAGTTCCCGGGACAGGGTGCATGAAAAACTGTTTTTT.

CDR3 DNA: TGTGCCTCGGGACAGACAATGAACACTGAAGCTTTCTTT. This translates into CASGQTMNTEAFF. The chain joins TRBV19 to TRBJ1-1, with 7 bases lining up with TRBD1. The CDR3 loop spans 13 amino acids. The V and J ends lost 11 bases and 0 bases, in that order; junction bases with no gene match: 6. CDR1 and CDR2 from the germline V gene are LNHDA and SQIVND (reference sequence). The variable domain in full, completed from reference TRBV19 and TRBJ1-1, reads DGGITQSPKYLFRKEGQNVTLSCEQNLNHDAMYWYRQDPGQGLRLIYYSQIVNDFQKGDIAEGYSVSREKKESFPLTVTSAQKNPTAFYLCASGQTMNTEAFFGQGTRLTVV.

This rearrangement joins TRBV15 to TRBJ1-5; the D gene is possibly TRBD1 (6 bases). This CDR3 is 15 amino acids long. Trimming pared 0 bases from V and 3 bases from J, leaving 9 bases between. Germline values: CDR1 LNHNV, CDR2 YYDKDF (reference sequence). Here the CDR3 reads CATSRDGGANQPQHF. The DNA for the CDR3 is TGTGCCACCAGCAGAGATGGGGGGGCCAATCAGCCCCAGCATTTT.